This entry lists 7 T cell receptor beta chains sequenced from one sample in a study of CD8 T cells in ankylosing spondylitis. Each CDR3 protein gets one entry after TCRdb re-called the 5' RACE reads with MiXCR. The data hold about 100,000 distinct CDR3 sequences, with roughly 9.6% observed a single time. Sequencing was performed on blood, either unsorted or a sorted T cell fraction (not recorded which). The source of these receptors is a male donor with ankylosing spondylitis or in good health (not recorded which).

This clonotype came up many times. The chain has TRBV10-3 and TRBJ2-1; 14 bases fit TRBD2. Unmatched junction bases numbered 3, after V lost 2 bases and J lost 0 bases. Per germline, CDR1 ENHRY and CDR2 SYGVKD. The CDR3 length is 18 residues. The CDR3: CAISEAGTSGSSYNEQFF. The CDR3 coding sequence is TGTGCCATCAGTGAGGCCGGGACTAGCGGGAGCTCCTACAATGAGCAGTTCTTC.

This clonotype was counted ten times or more. Here the CDR3 reads CASSQEVQGLDNEQFF. For the CDR3, the DNA is TGCGCCAGCAGCCAAGAGGTACAGGGGCTGGACAATGAGCAGTTCTTC. The chain combines TRBV4-1 with TRBJ2-1, with 7 positions matching TRBD1. Germline CDR1 is MGHRA and CDR2 is YSYEKL. CDR3 length: 16 amino acids. The ends lost 0 bases at V and 5 bases at J; junction bases unmatched: 7.

The sample holds a few counts of this clonotype. This chain connects TRBV12-3 or TRBV12-4 to TRBJ2-7; D remains unclear. This CDR3 has 11 residues. The V gene lost 8 bases and the J gene lost 4 bases, with 9 bases spanning the gap. CDR3 DNA sequence: TGTGCCAGCGGACGGGCATACGAGCAGTACTTC. It translates to CASGRAYEQYF.

This clonotype has at least ten counts. The CDR3 nucleotides are TGCAGCGCGAACACCGGGACAGAGTACAATGAGCAGTTCTTC. It yields the protein CSANTGTEYNEQFF. The rearrangement joins TRBV29-1 to TRBJ2-1, with 7 bases matching TRBD1. CDR1 and CDR2 (germline): SQVTM, ANQGSEA. CDR3 length equals 14 residues. V lost 7 bases and J lost 4; bases outside the gene matches: 10.

The chain employs TRBV12-3 or TRBV12-4 and TRBJ2-1, with TRBD2 matching 7 bases. CDR3 size: 13 residues. V lost 8 bases to trimming and J lost 7 bases; unmatched junction nucleotides: 8. The CDR3 region is CASGTSVVNEQFF. In nucleotides, the CDR3 is TGTGCCAGCGGAACTAGCGTCGTGAATGAGCAGTTCTTC.

This clonotype was counted ten times or more. The rearrangement links TRBV19 to TRBJ2-7; TRBD1 aligns across 7 bases. Germline values: CDR1 LNHDA, CDR2 SQIVND (reference sequence). V was clipped by 5 bases and J by 2 bases; unmatched bases: 3. CDR3 size: 13 residues. CDR3 sequence: CASSAGQAYEQYF. The CDR3 nucleotides are TGTGCCAGTAGTGCCGGACAGGCCTACGAGCAGTACTTC.

In its sample, this clonotype was seen a few times. The rearrangement uses TRBV4-2 and TRBJ2-1; 11 bases agree with TRBD2. Germline loops: CDR1 LGHNA, CDR2 YNFKEQ. The CDR3 extends over 15 amino acids. Trimming took 2 bases from V and 7 from J; bases not matched to a gene: 4. CDR3 protein: CASSQLGLAGNEQFF. The CDR3, as DNA: TGTGCCAGCAGCCAACTAGGACTAGCGGGTAATGAGCAGTTCTTC.